The rows below give T cell receptor beta chains drawn from one sample of a study of T-cell memory formation after mild COVID-19. TCRdb reprocessed the 5' RACE reads with MiXCR, giving one entry per CDR3 protein. The sample lists about 440,000 distinct CDR3 sequences; roughly 20% were seen once. What was sequenced was PBMCs or a T cell subset sorted from them (not recorded which). These receptors were obtained from an adult woman who had mild COVID-19 (a few samples of this study predate the infection). Cell type and time point are not known. The CDR3 runs from the conserved cysteine through the conserved F or W. Fields, in order: clone size, V gene, J gene, D gene, CDR3 protein, CDR3 DNA. D genes are given only for firm matches. Part of the rows lack a size; the others show once, few, many or a class for expanded clones.

abundance: many; v_gene: TRBV7-2; j_gene: TRBJ1-1; d_gene: .; CDR3aa: CASSRGAPTEAFF; CDR3nt: TGTGCCAGCAGCCGGGGGGCGCCGACTGAAGCTTTCTTT
abundance: few; v_gene: TRBV2; j_gene: TRBJ1-5; d_gene: .; CDR3aa: CASREDQPQHF; CDR3nt: TGTGCCAGCAGAGAAGATCAGCCCCAGCATTTT
abundance: .; v_gene: TRBV6-6; j_gene: TRBJ1-6; d_gene: .; CDR3aa: CASSYSGLNSPLHF; CDR3nt: TGTGCCAGCAGTTACTCTGGCCTCAATTCACCCCTCCACTTT
abundance: few; v_gene: TRBV5-1; j_gene: TRBJ1-6; d_gene: .; CDR3aa: CASSPKDGSPLHF; CDR3nt: TGCGCCAGCAGCCCCAAGGACGGTTCACCCCTCCACTTT
abundance: many; v_gene: TRBV6-4; j_gene: TRBJ1-2; d_gene: TRBD1; CDR3aa: CASSPTGTGAGYTF; CDR3nt: TGTGCCAGCAGCCCCACCGGGACAGGGGCTGGCTACACCTTC
abundance: .; v_gene: TRBV9; j_gene: TRBJ2-1; d_gene: TRBD2; CDR3aa: CASSVEGLAGNEQFF; CDR3nt: TGTGCCAGCAGCGTAGAGGGCCTAGCGGGAAATGAGCAGTTCTTC
abundance: .; v_gene: TRBV4-1; j_gene: TRBJ1-2; d_gene: .; CDR3aa: CASSHIDHYGYTF; CDR3nt: TGCGCCAGCAGCCACATAGACCACTATGGCTACACCTTC
abundance: .; v_gene: TRBV27; j_gene: TRBJ2-7; d_gene: .; CDR3aa: CASSLSYSSYEQYF; CDR3nt: TGTGCCAGCAGTTTATCTTACAGCTCCTACGAGCAGTACTTC
abundance: .; v_gene: TRBV5-8; j_gene: TRBJ2-1; d_gene: TRBD2; CDR3aa: CASSDKLAGDGNEQFF; CDR3nt: TGTGCCAGCAGCGATAAGCTAGCGGGGGATGGCAATGAGCAGTTCTTC
abundance: .; v_gene: TRBV20-1; j_gene: TRBJ1-1; d_gene: TRBD1; CDR3aa: CSAQGVATEAFF; CDR3nt: TGCAGTGCCCAGGGGGTGGCCACTGAAGCTTTCTTT
abundance: few; v_gene: TRBV7-2; j_gene: TRBJ2-3; d_gene: .; CDR3aa: CASSLSFGGTDTQYF; CDR3nt: TGTGCCAGCAGCTTAAGCTTTGGCGGCACAGATACGCAGTATTTT
abundance: few; v_gene: TRBV12-3/TRBV12-4; j_gene: TRBJ2-3; d_gene: .; CDR3aa: CASSPPGPRTPDTQYF; CDR3nt: TGTGCCAGCAGTCCACCGGGCCCCCGGACGCCAGATACGCAGTATTTT
abundance: few; v_gene: TRBV7-9; j_gene: TRBJ2-5; d_gene: .; CDR3aa: CASSPKGSRVETQYF; CDR3nt: TGTGCCAGCAGCCCTAAAGGCAGCAGAGTGGAGACCCAGTACTTC